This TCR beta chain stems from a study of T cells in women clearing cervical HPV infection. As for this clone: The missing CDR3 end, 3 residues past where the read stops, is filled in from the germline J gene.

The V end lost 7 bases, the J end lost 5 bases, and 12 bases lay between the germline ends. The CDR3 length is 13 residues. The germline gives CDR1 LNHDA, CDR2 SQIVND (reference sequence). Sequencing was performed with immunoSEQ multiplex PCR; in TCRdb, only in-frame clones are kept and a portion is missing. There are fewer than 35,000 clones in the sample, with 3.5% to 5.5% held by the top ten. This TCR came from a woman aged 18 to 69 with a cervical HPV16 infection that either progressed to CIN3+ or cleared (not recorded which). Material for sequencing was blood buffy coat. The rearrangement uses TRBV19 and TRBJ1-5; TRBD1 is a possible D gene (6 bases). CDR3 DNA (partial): TGTGCCAGTAATGGACAGCTAGATCAGCCC. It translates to CASNGQLDQP. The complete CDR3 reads CASNGQLDQPQHF.